Sequencing of this T cell receptor beta chain was carried out in a study of blood T cell repertoires in COVID-19. Overall study: Specimens from acute and convalescent COVID-19 originated in the United States, Italy and Spain. Sample material is recorded as cDNA or gDNA derived from T cells, B-cell-depleted T cells, or PBMCs.

The CDR3 is 16 residues long. J lost 1 base, V lost 0 bases, and 5 bases had no gene match. Germline CDR1 reads SGHRS; CDR2 reads YFSETQ. Original data processing: Scientists estimated how many nucleated cells there were by amplifying reference gene primers. The table came from immunoSEQ multiplex PCR; TCRdb's copy has only in-frame clones and leaves some out. The V and J calls and clone size come from that table; D and trimming were worked out from the DNA. The sample includes more than 200,000 clones, more than 65% of them seen just once. This clone was detected a few times. The chain joins TRBV5-1 to TRBJ2-3; 7 positions agree with TRBD2. Sequencing input: peripheral blood. The receptor's source is a woman between 40 and 50 years old who had recovered from COVID-19. CDR3: CASSLGLADGTDTQYF. CDR3 DNA sequence: TGCGCCAGCAGCTTGGGACTAGCCGATGGCACAGATACGCAGTATTTT. The variable domain in full, completed from reference TRBV5-1 and TRBJ2-3, reads KAGVTQTPRYLIKTRGQQVTLSCSPISGHRSVSWYQQTPGQGLQFLFEYFSETQRNKGNFPGRFSGRQFSNSRSEMNVSTLELGDSALYLCASSLGLADGTDTQYFGPGTRLTVL.